The following is a T cell receptor beta chain sequence with its context. V trimming: 2 bases; J trimming: 0 bases; junction bases outside the gene matches: 15. The CDR3 has 20 residues. Germline V gene sequence: CDR1 MGHRA, CDR2 YSYEKL. This sample was taken from a study of shared T cell receptors in the human thymus. Clones were read by immunoSEQ multiplex PCR, and TCRdb kept only the in-frame ones, dropping some. The data contain about 730,000 clones, 80% to 90% of them singletons. These same data were also listed under a study on human thymus T cells. That study reports: Thymic as well as blood repertoires seemed to favor certain V and J genes unevenly.

Sequences were obtained from thymocytes. The sequence derives from a girl under three years old with a congenital heart defect. V usage is TRBV4-1 and J usage is TRBJ1-4, with 7 bases identical to TRBD1. The CDR3 DNA reads as TGCGCCAGCAGCCAACACGACAGGGAAGCAGGACGTGCAACTAATGAAAAACTGTTTTTT. Encoded protein: CASSQHDREAGRATNEKLFF.